The clone carrying this T cell receptor delta chain was recorded a few times. The antigen is not known. The template was reverse-transcribed extracted RNA. Pooled V-gene forward primers with one constant-region reverse primer generated the CDR3 amplicons by multiplex PCR. TCRdb reprocessed the multiplex PCR reads using CATT. The sample consists of more than 50,000 delta-chain clones, 15% to 20% of them appearing once. The data were obtained in a study of Vδ1+ human thymocytes. Study-wide findings and caveats: The authors advised highly purified populations and single-cell validation. Highly polyclonal TRG and TRD repertoires with Gaussian CDR3 length distributions appeared in thymus. Unlike peripheral blood Vdelta1+ controls, thymic delta-chain sequences included roughly 18% Vdelta2 and few Vdelta3.

Trimming cost V 0 bases and J 1 base; bases outside gene matches: 29. The length of the CDR3 is 24 residues. Germline V gene sequence: CDR1 TSWWSYY, CDR2 QGS. After alphabeta T cell depletion, CD3+ Vdelta1+ Vdelta2- thymocytes were sorted. Vdelta1+ thymocyte sorts reached between about 97% and 99.6% purity. The V call is TRDV1, the J call TRDJ1, with 7 bases that match TRDD3. The sequenced material came from Vdelta1+ gamma-delta thymocytes from the thymus. Stated subset: FACS-sorted CD3+ TCRalphabeta- TCRVdelta1+ TCRVdelta2- thymocytes. The receptor's source is a boy younger than two who had congenital heart surgery. The CDR3 nucleotides are TGTGCTCTTGGGGAACTATTGTTACCTACCCTTACTGGGGCCGTTCCACGTTTCACCGATAAACTCATCTTT. Translating gives CALGELLLPTLTGAVPRFTDKLIF.